This T cell receptor (beta chain) originates from a study of cytomegalovirus exposure and HLA in healthy donors. Study context: There were a few hundred genotyped donors. Of these, about 86% fell in the genetic ancestry cluster associated with self-reported Caucasian donors. Regarding the study as a whole: As a later analysis showed, a missense DCLRE1C variant was linked to trimming of TCR beta V- and J-genes. The listing of roughly 160 TCR beta chains classed them as cytomegalovirus-associated.

Primers included in the PCR were 60 Vbeta and 13 Jbeta primers. TCRdb's copy holds only in-frame clones and misses some; the assay was immunoSEQ multiplex PCR. The sample yields about 190,000 clones, approximately 84% seen once. The CDR3 consists of 16 residues. V was clipped by 0 bases and J by 3 bases; unmatched bases: 5. Looked up from germline, CDR1 is LNHNV and CDR2 is YYDKDF (reference sequence). Note on this clone: Its antigen is as yet unknown.

This sequence was found in a woman aged 30 to 39 in good health and CMV-seropositive. The source material was PBMCs. This chain links TRBV15 with TRBJ2-1; 7 bases align to TRBD1. For the CDR3, the DNA is TGTGCCACCAGCAGAGACCTGGGACAGCTCTACAATGAGCAGTTCTTC. It specifies CATSRDLGQLYNEQFF.